Following are 15 T cell receptor beta chains from one sample sequenced in a study of T cell clones after liver transplantation (dated by TCRdb to between 2019 and 2020). To prepare the library, the immunoSEQ multiplex PCR assay was applied. TCRdb limited this immuneACCESS table to in-frame rearrangements with V and J called. A share of clones is missing; checked studies link under half to unresolved V genes, and the rest is unexplained. In this sample the table shows some 59,000 clones, about two thirds of which occur a single time. The ten biggest clones cover about 15% of the sample. According to the study, the label for this sample's time point signals: pre-transplant. The material sequenced was CD4+ T cells from blood, taken before liver transplant. The receptors come from a human donor who received a liver transplant.

V usage is TRBV11-2 and J usage is TRBJ2-1, with TRBD1 matching 8 bases. The J segment lost 3 bases and the V segment lost 5 bases, leaving 6 bases of the junction unmatched. The CDR3 length is 15 residues. From germline, CDR1 is SGHAT and CDR2 FQNNGV. In nucleotides, the CDR3 is TGTGCCAGCAGCCTTGGACAGGGAGGCTACAATGAGCAGTTCTTC. It is translated as CASSLGQGGYNEQFF.

The rearrangement joins TRBV11-2 to TRBJ2-1; D is possibly TRBD1 (5 bases). The CDR3 covers 15 residues. Per germline, CDR1 SGHAT and CDR2 FQNNGV. The V end was cut by 4 bases, the J end by 5 bases, with 15 bases between. The CDR3 DNA sequence: TGTGCCAGCAGCTCAATTCGGACAAGAAACAATGAGCAGTTCTTC. Protein sequence: CASSSIRTRNNEQFF.

This chain uses TRBV19 with TRBJ1-5, with a tentative D call TRBD1 (6 bases). The V and J ends lost 3 bases and 1 base respectively, with 10 bases between them. Germline V gives CDR1 LNHDA, CDR2 SQIVND (reference sequence). The CDR3 sequence is 15 residues long. The CDR3, as DNA: TGTGCCAGTAGTATGACAACAGGGAGCAATCAGCCCCAGCATTTT. This gives the protein CASSMTTGSNQPQHF.

This chain uses TRBV5-6 with TRBJ1-3; the match to TRBD1 covers 9 bases. With 0 bases clipped from V and 3 bases from J, the junction kept 7 bases outside the gene matches. Per the germline V gene, CDR1 is SGHDT and CDR2 is YYEEEE. The CDR3 covers 17 residues. The CDR3 protein is CASSLAYGDRVGNTIYF. CDR3 sequence (DNA): TGTGCCAGCAGCTTGGCCTACGGGGACAGGGTTGGAAACACCATATATTTT.

This clone was recorded a few times. This chain uses TRBV4-1 with TRBJ1-4; 7 bases match TRBD1. The CDR3 is 16 amino acids. V lost 4 bases to trimming and J lost 7 bases; unmatched junction nucleotides: 12. Germline lookup yields CDR1 MGHRA and CDR2 YSYEKL. This CDR3 is CASSRTGDLSGEKLFF. The CDR3 nucleotides are TGCGCCAGCAGCCGGACAGGCGACCTCTCGGGTGAAAAACTGTTTTTT.

In this sample, this clone turned up a few times. Its ends do not fully match the called genes, so a read error is possible. The chain has TRBV7-3 and TRBJ2-3; D may be TRBD1 (5 bases). CDR1 SGHTA and CDR2 FQGTGA come from the germline V gene. The CDR3 totals 15 residues. CDR3 region: CASSLNQGSRDTQYF. CDR3 DNA: TGTGCCAGCAGCTTAAACCAGGGTAGCAGAGATACGCAGTATTTT.

A few counts support this clone. This chain connects TRBV19 to TRBJ1-2, with TRBD1 matching 9 bases. Germline lookup yields CDR1 LNHDA and CDR2 SQIVND (reference sequence). The ends lost 5 bases at V and 2 bases at J; junction bases unmatched: 9. This CDR3 contains 16 residues. The CDR3 coding sequence is TGTGCCAGTAGTGGATCGGGACAGGGCGGGAACTATGGCTACACCTTC. Its protein product is CASSGSGQGGNYGYTF.

This clone was observed a few times. This chain links TRBV28 with TRBJ1-1; D may be TRBD1 (6 bases). This CDR3 is 15 amino acids long. Germline V gene sequence: CDR1 MDHEN, CDR2 SYDVKM. The V gene lost 7 bases and the J gene lost 5 bases, with 20 bases spanning the gap. Here the CDR3 DNA reads TGTGCCAGCAATTCCGGGACACTTGATAGGACTGAAGCTTTCTTT. This encodes CASNSGTLDRTEAFF.

J is TRBJ2-4 and V is TRBV10-3, with D tentatively TRBD2 (6 bases). With 4 bases removed from V and 7 bases from J, the gap between germline ends came to 20 bases. The CDR3 is made up of 16 amino acids. Looked up from germline, CDR1 is ENHRY and CDR2 is SYGVKD. CDR3 in DNA: TGTGCCATCAGTGGTCAGCCCTCCCAGGCGGGGAACATTCAGTACTTC. It codes for CAISGQPSQAGNIQYF.

In its sample, this clone was seen a few times. This sequence joins TRBV28 and TRBJ1-2; D gene ambiguous. CDR3 size: 14 residues. The V and J ends lost 1 base and 8 bases respectively, with 14 bases between them. Per the germline V gene, CDR1 is MDHEN and CDR2 is SYDVKM. CDR3 region: CASSLSGIKGGYTF. DNA of the CDR3: TGTGCCAGCAGTTTATCCGGGATCAAAGGAGGCTACACCTTC.

The chain employs TRBV7-2 and TRBJ2-7; a possible D gene is TRBD2 (6 bases). CDR3 length equals 14 residues. The ends were cut back, 2 bases at V and 0 bases at J, with 8 bases in the middle. Germline-derived CDR1 and CDR2 are SGHTA and FQGNSA. The CDR3: CASSLTSPSYEQYF. In DNA, the CDR3 is TGTGCCAGCAGCTTAACTAGCCCCTCCTACGAGCAGTACTTC.

This clone was seen once. J is TRBJ1-1 and V is TRBV10-3; 8 bases line up with TRBD1. This CDR3 spans 15 amino acids. The trim removed 6 bases at V and 4 bases at J, leaving 10 bases unmatched. Per germline, CDR1 ENHRY and CDR2 SYGVKD. The CDR3 nucleotides read TGTGCCATCAGGGGGGTCTTACAGGGGGGCACTGAAGCTTTCTTT. It yields the protein CAIRGVLQGGTEAFF.

The chain employs TRBV7-8 and TRBJ2-7, with a possible D match to TRBD1 (6 bases). CDR1 is SGHVS and CDR2 is FQNEAQ in the germline V gene. V gave up 1 base and J gave up 3 bases, with 13 bases separating them. The CDR3 is 15 amino acids. CDR3 protein: CASSLGGGRSYEQYF. CDR3 bases: TGTGCCAGCAGCTTAGGAGGGGGAAGAAGCTACGAGCAGTACTTC.

The DNA of the CDR3 is TGTGCCGCTCACTTATGGGAGGGTACGAACACTGAAGCTTTCTTT. It codes for CAAHLWEGTNTEAFF. The chain recombines TRBV2 with TRBJ1-1; D unresolved. Trimming took off 11 bases at V and 1 base at J, with 20 bases between the two ends. The CDR3 consists of 15 residues. Germline V gene sequence: CDR1 SNHLY, CDR2 FYNNEI.

V and J are TRBV27 and TRBJ2-6, with 8 positions matching TRBD1. The germline CDR1 and CDR2 sequences are MNHEY and SMNVEV (reference sequence). This CDR3 comprises 14 residues. V was clipped by 5 bases and J by 11 bases; unmatched bases: 8. In DNA form, the CDR3 reads TGTGCCAGCAGTCCCCGGACAGGGATTGACGTCCTGACTTTC. Translation gives CASSPRTGIDVLTF. Full variable domain (remainder filled in from reference TRBV27 and TRBJ2-6): EAQVTQNPRYLITVTGKKLTVTCSQNMNHEYMSWYRQDPGLGLRQIYYSMNVEVTDKGDVPEGYKVSRKEKRNFPLILESPSPNQTSLYFCASSPRTGIDVLTFGAGSRLTVL.